One and the same sample provided the 15 T cell receptor beta chains below, sequenced in a study of T cells in Graves' hyperthyroidism and ophthalmopathy. Amplification of TCR beta CDR3 regions was performed using RNA transcripts as template. The HTBI primer set drove a first-round RT-PCR of the TCR CDR3. TCRdb redid the calling of the multiplex PCR reads with MiXCR, one entry per CDR3 protein. Here the sample spans approximately 370,000 distinct CDR3 sequences, 15% being singletons. Sequenced material: blood. The receptors were gathered from a woman aged 30 to 39 with Graves' hyperthyroidism.

This clonotype was seen a few times. V and J are TRBV27 and TRBJ2-5; 12 positions match TRBD2. V was clipped by 5 bases and J by 3 bases; unmatched bases: 10. CDR3 length: 17 residues. CDR1 is MNHEY, CDR2 SMNVEV, per germline (reference sequence). The CDR3 region has the DNA TGTGCCAGCAGTCCTCTAGCGGGAGGGCTTAAAGAAGAGACCCAGTACTTC. Amino acids: CASSPLAGGLKEETQYF.

In this sample, this clonotype turned up a few times. This chain joins TRBV5-1 and TRBJ2-3, with unresolved D. Trimming pared 0 bases from V and 5 bases from J, leaving 7 bases between. The CDR3 runs 13 residues. From germline, CDR1 is SGHRS and CDR2 YFSETQ. Here the CDR3 reads CASSLVAEDTQYF. The CDR3 DNA reads TGCGCCAGCAGCTTGGTCGCAGAAGATACGCAGTATTTT.

The chain links TRBV5-1 to TRBJ2-5; D perhaps matches TRBD2 (6 bases). V was cut by 7 bases and J by 5 bases, with 18 bases left in between. CDR1 SGHRS and CDR2 YFSETQ come from the germline V gene. The CDR3 is made up of 14 amino acids. CDR3 DNA: TGCGCCAGCTCCTGGGACGGGAGAAAGGAGACCCAGTACTTC. Protein sequence: CASSWDGRKETQYF.

This chain joins TRBV11-2 and TRBJ2-2; maybe TRBD2 (5 bases). The CDR3 has 15 residues. Germline CDR1 is SGHAT and CDR2 is FQNNGV. Trimming took 9 bases from V and 7 from J, leaving 21 bases between them. The CDR3 DNA is TGTGCCAGACATCCCCCAGGACTCTCGGGCGGGGAGCTGTTTTTT. Protein: CARHPPGLSGGELFF.

This clonotype was seen more than once but under ten times. The chain recombines TRBV5-1 with TRBJ2-1; TRBD2 matches at 13 bases. V gave up 3 bases and J gave up 6 bases; unmatched junction bases: 0. This CDR3 contains 14 residues. Germline V CDR1 and CDR2: SGHRS, YFSETQ. The CDR3 is CASSWTSGSNEQFF. CDR3 nucleotide sequence: TGCGCCAGCAGCTGGACTAGCGGGAGCAATGAGCAGTTCTTC.

This clonotype was seen many times. This rearrangement joins TRBV24-1 to TRBJ2-7, with D unclear. Trimming stripped 1 base from V and 6 bases from J, with 9 bases between. The CDR3 is made up of 13 amino acids. Germline CDR1 reads KGHDR; CDR2 reads SFDVKD. CDR3 region: CATSDFIGSEQYF. The CDR3 bases are TGTGCCACCAGTGATTTCATTGGGTCCGAGCAGTACTTC.

This clonotype was seen many times. Here the CDR3 reads CASSQAGAQGYGYTF. As DNA, the CDR3 is TGTGCCAGCAGCCAAGCAGGAGCGCAGGGTTATGGCTACACCTTC. The chain uses TRBV3-1 and TRBJ1-2; D is perhaps TRBD1 (5 bases). The V gene's germline CDR1 is LGHDT and CDR2 YNNKEL (reference sequence). This CDR3 has 15 amino acids. Trimming left V 1 base short and J 5 bases short, with 14 bases between.

This sequence joins TRBV28 and TRBJ2-5; the D gene could be TRBD1 or TRBD2 (5 bases each). This CDR3 is 14 amino acids long. CDR1 and CDR2 (germline): MDHEN, SYDVKM. Trimming took 5 bases from V and 3 from J, leaving 13 bases between them. The CDR3 DNA sequence: TGTGCCAGCAGTCTTAGAGGGGCAGAAGAGACCCAGTACTTC. It yields the protein CASSLRGAEETQYF.

CDR3 nucleotides: TGTGCCAGTAGTAACCCTCCAAGCAATGAGCAGTTCTTC. It yields the protein CASSNPPSNEQFF. V usage is TRBV19 and J usage is TRBJ2-1, with unresolved D. V lost 4 bases to trimming and J lost 6 bases, with 10 bases between them. From germline, CDR1 is LNHDA and CDR2 SQIVND (reference sequence). The CDR3 loop spans 13 amino acids.

Ten or more counts support this clonotype. V usage is TRBV7-9 and J usage is TRBJ2-7, with unresolved D. The CDR3 is 11 residues long. V was cut by 8 bases and J by 5 bases, with 10 bases left in between. Per the germline V gene, CDR1 is SEHNR and CDR2 is FQNEAQ (reference sequence). The DNA for the CDR3 is TGTGCCAGCGGGAAAGTGGACGAGCAGTACTTC. This encodes CASGKVDEQYF.

As for this clonotype: A much larger clone lies one base from this, so it may be a read error. The conserved closing phenylalanine or tryptophan is absent in this CDR3, likely reflecting a read error. The V and J genes are TRBV2 and TRBJ2-7; the match to TRBD1 covers 9 bases. Per germline, CDR1 SNHLY and CDR2 FYNNEI. The CDR3 loop spans 13 amino acids. V lost 9 bases and J lost 7; bases outside the gene matches: 10. CDR3 protein: CARGGTGPGEQYL. CDR3 coding DNA: TGTGCCAGAGGGGGGACAGGGCCTGGGGAGCAGTACCTC.

There are a few counts of this clonotype. V gene TRBV24-1 combines with J gene TRBJ2-2; D remains ambiguous. Germline CDR1 and CDR2: KGHDR and SFDVKD. The CDR3 spans 15 residues. The V end was cut by 8 bases, the J end by 2 bases, with 14 bases between. CDR3 residues: CATKAGVSNTGELFF. The DNA for the CDR3 is TGTGCCACCAAGGCAGGAGTCAGTAACACCGGGGAGCTGTTTTTT.

This clonotype was counted ten times or more. CDR3 region: CASSGESRETQYF. In DNA form, the CDR3 reads TGTGCCAGCAGCGGGGAGTCGAGAGAGACCCAGTACTTC. The genes are TRBV7-2 and TRBJ2-5; possibly TRBD2 for D (5 bases). CDR1 is SGHTA, CDR2 FQGNSA, per germline. The V gene lost 5 bases and the J gene lost 4 bases, with 11 bases spanning the gap. This CDR3 comprises 13 residues.

The chain employs TRBV20-1 and TRBJ2-4, with D possibly matching TRBD2 (5 bases). The CDR3 is 15 amino acids. Per the germline V gene, CDR1 is DFQATT and CDR2 is SNEGSKA (reference sequence). V gave up 0 bases and J gave up 0 bases, with 9 bases separating them. The CDR3 sequence: CSAREGAVAKNIQYF. In DNA, the CDR3 is TGCAGTGCTAGAGAAGGAGCGGTAGCCAAAAACATTCAGTACTTC.

The chain has TRBV19 and TRBJ1-1; D ambiguous. The CDR3 runs to 13 residues. The germline V gene encodes CDR1 LNHDA and CDR2 SQIVND (reference sequence). V lost 3 bases and J lost 4, with 9 bases in between. CDR3 protein: CASSIVLRTEAFF. The CDR3 region has the DNA TGTGCCAGTAGTATCGTCTTACGCACTGAAGCTTTCTTT.